This T cell receptor beta chain was obtained from a study of T cell repertoires in cytomegalovirus infection. At the level of the study: CMV infection together with matching HLA type was indicated by public TCR beta signatures.

General study findings and limits: Using cumulative public TCR beta family frequency, the authors identified those who carried CMV together with the relevant HLA. The study found HLA-C-restricted CMV-specific TCR beta clonotypes dominating the ex vivo response.

TCRdb recomputed calls from the reads with MiXCR, one row per CDR3 protein. Of roughly 100,000 distinct CDR3 sequences listed, 16% are singletons. This CDR3 spans 15 amino acids. Looked up from germline, CDR1 is SGHTA and CDR2 is FQGNSA. Trimming shortened V by 5 bases and J by 0 bases, and 11 bases separated the two germline ends. This clonotype was counted many times. Its target is unknown. The source material was PBMCs. The chain links TRBV7-2 to TRBJ1-3; TRBD1 is a possible D gene (6 bases). This TCR came from a human donor in good health (CMV status not recorded). Some clones in this sample may be carry-over from other donors' samples. CDR3 DNA sequence: TGTGCCAGCAGCCTTCGGACAGCCTCTGGAAACACCATATATTTT. Amino acid sequence: CASSLRTASGNTIYF.